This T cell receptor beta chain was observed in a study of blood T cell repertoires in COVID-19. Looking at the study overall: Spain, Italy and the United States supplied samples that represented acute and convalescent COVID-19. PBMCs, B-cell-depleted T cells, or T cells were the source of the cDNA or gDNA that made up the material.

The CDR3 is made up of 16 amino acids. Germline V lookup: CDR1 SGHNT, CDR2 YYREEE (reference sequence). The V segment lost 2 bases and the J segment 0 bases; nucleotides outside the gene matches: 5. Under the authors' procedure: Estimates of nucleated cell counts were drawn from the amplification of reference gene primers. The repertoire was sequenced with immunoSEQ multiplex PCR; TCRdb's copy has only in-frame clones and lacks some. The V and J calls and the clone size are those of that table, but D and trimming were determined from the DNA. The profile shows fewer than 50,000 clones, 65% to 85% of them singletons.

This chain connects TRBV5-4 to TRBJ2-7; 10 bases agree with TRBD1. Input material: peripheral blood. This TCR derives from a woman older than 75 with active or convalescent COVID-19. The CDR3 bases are TGTGCCAGCAGCTTAGGGGGACAGGGGAGCTCCTACGAGCAGTACTTC. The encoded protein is CASSLGGQGSSYEQYF.